This TCR beta chain was obtained from a study of persistence of HIV-infected CD4 T cells. Study conclusions and caveats: The rare CMV-responding cells with HIV-1 proviruses were not separately TCR-sequenced.

The stimulus was lysate of CMV-infected fibroblasts, around 10 ug/mL. CD4+ T cells upregulating both CD40 ligand and CD69 were sorted as responding cells. Inclusion required CMV-positive serology and CD4+ counts above 400 cells/uL. The CDR3 contains 14 residues. The germline V gene has CDR1 SGHRS and CDR2 YFSETQ. Trimming cost V 4 bases and J 1 base, with 12 bases left between them. The libraries were made with immunoSEQ version 4 in survey mode. TCRdb's table, derived via immunoSEQ multiplex PCR, lists solely in-frame clones and lacks some. This sample has around 7,500 clones, with 61% found just once. Details on this clone: Its antigen is undetermined.

The source material was CD4+ T cells sorted from PBMCs after approximately 19-hour stimulation, sampled from a patient who received antiretroviral therapy. The chain recombines TRBV5-1 with TRBJ2-7, with D unresolved. The clonotype comes from an adult man with HIV who was CMV-seropositive. This chain's CDR3 is CASSLIDLSYEQYF. The CDR3 DNA reads as TGCGCCAGCAGCCTCATCGATCTGTCCTACGAGCAGTACTTC.